The text below deals with one TCR beta chain. These data belong to a study of blood T cell repertoires in COVID-19. Authors' methods: Reference gene primer amplification in the assay estimated nucleated cell counts. Assay: immunoSEQ multiplex PCR; the TCRdb copy retains only in-frame clones and omits some. The V and J calls and the clone size are those of that table, but D and trimming were determined from the DNA. The sample consists of about 130,000 clones, roughly 80% of them appearing once. This CDR3 region has 16 residues. V trimming: 5 bases; J trimming: 4 bases; junction bases outside the gene matches: 11. Germline lookup yields CDR1 GTSNPN and CDR2 SVGIG (reference sequence).

The material sequenced was peripheral blood. The V and J genes are TRBV30 and TRBJ1-5, with 10 nucleotides matching TRBD1. This receptor was obtained from a woman older than 75 with acute or convalescent COVID-19. The CDR3 DNA is TGTGCCTGGGGGGGGAGGCTGGGACAGGGGAATCAGCCCCAGCATTTT. It is translated as CAWGGRLGQGNQPQHF. The full variable domain, its missing parts supplied by reference TRBV30 and TRBJ1-5, is SQTIHQWPATLVQPVGSPLSLECTVEGTSNPNLYWYRQAAGRGLQLLFYSVGIGQISSEVPQNLSASRPQDRQFILSSKKLLLSDSGFYLCAWGGRLGQGNQPQHFGDGTRLSIL.